This T cell receptor (beta chain) comes out of a study of metastatic and nonmetastatic thyroid tumors. Study overall: It was across blood and tumor or nodule tissue from malignant and benign thyroid patients that repertoires were compared.

The V segment lost 4 bases and the J segment 2 bases; nucleotides outside the gene matches: 2. CDR3 length: 15 residues. Germline CDR1 and CDR2: SGDLS and YYNGEE. About this clone: Its antigen is not identified.

Methods used by the authors: The authors used CDR3 differences across clinicopathological groups to build a distant-metastasis classifier for papillary thyroid cancer. Using MiXCR, TCRdb re-called clones from the PCR reads. These V and J calls derive from TCRdb rather than the authors' analysis. The sample includes 20,000 to 25,000 clones, approximately 22% seen only once; the top ten take about 4.6%. The study, taken as a whole, reports: In blood and tumor, TCR beta diversity was reportedly significantly higher in malignant thyroid tumors than in benign nodules.

All patients were treatment-naive before thyroid surgery. The chain employs TRBV9 and TRBJ2-1; 11 nucleotides match TRBD2. Sequenced material: adjacent normal tissue. This TCR derives from a female donor with papillary thyroid cancer or a benign thyroid nodule (not recorded which). Some clones in this sample may be carry-over from other donors' samples. The CDR3 nucleotides are TGTGCCAGCAGCCTGACTAGCGGGGCCTACAATGAGCAGTTCTTC. Translating it yields CASSLTSGAYNEQFF.